The 22 T cell receptor beta chains given below trace back to one sample, sequenced in a study of cytomegalovirus exposure and HLA in healthy donors. 60 Vbeta and 13 Jbeta primers were used in PCR. Clones were read by immunoSEQ multiplex PCR, and TCRdb kept only the in-frame ones, dropping some. The sample has approximately 150,000 clones, around 80% seen once. Sequencing was done on a sample of PBMCs. These receptors originate from a woman aged 40 to 55 in good health and CMV-seronegative.

The V and J genes are TRBV5-4 and TRBJ2-5; 10 bases fit TRBD2. This CDR3 has 15 amino acids. The germline gives CDR1 SGHNT, CDR2 YYREEE (reference sequence). Trimming at V came to 4 bases and at J to 11 bases, leaving 14 bases not matched to a gene. This CDR3 reads CASSPQGAKTSGQYF. CDR3 coding DNA: TGTGCCAGCAGCCCCCAGGGGGCCAAGACTAGCGGGCAGTACTTC.

The V and J genes are TRBV30 and TRBJ2-3, with TRBD2 matching 9 bases. CDR1 and CDR2 (germline): GTSNPN, SVGIG (reference sequence). V lost 3 bases and J lost 4; bases outside the gene matches: 5. The CDR3 loop spans 14 amino acids. Here the CDR3 reads CAWSGTSIPDTQYF. The DNA of the CDR3 is TGTGCCTGGAGCGGGACTAGCATACCAGATACGCAGTATTTT. Using reference TRBV30 and TRBJ2-3 for the parts outside the CDR3, the full variable domain is SQTIHQWPATLVQPVGSPLSLECTVEGTSNPNLYWYRQAAGRGLQLLFYSVGIGQISSEVPQNLSASRPQDRQFILSSKKLLLSDSGFYLCAWSGTSIPDTQYFGPGTRLTVL.

This clone showed up just a few times. V and J are TRBV2 and TRBJ1-2; D might be TRBD1 (5 bases). Trimming shortened V by 2 bases and J by 6 bases, and 13 bases separated the two germline ends. The CDR3 has 14 amino acids. Germline V CDR1 and CDR2: SNHLY, FYNNEI. This CDR3 is CASSEIARANGYTF. As DNA, the CDR3 is TGTGCCAGCAGTGAAATCGCCAGGGCTAATGGCTACACCTTC. The entire variable domain, with the rest obtained from reference TRBV2 and TRBJ1-2, is as follows: EPEVTQTPSHQVTQMGQEVILRCVPISNHLYFYWYRQILGQKVEFLVSFYNNEISEKSEIFDDQFSVERPDGSNFTLKIRSTKLEDSAMYFCASSEIARANGYTFGSGTRLTVV.

V is TRBV28 and J is TRBJ1-3; D is ambiguous. The CDR3 contains 12 residues. Germline CDR1 is MDHEN and CDR2 is SYDVKM. Trimming shortened V by 2 bases and J by 9 bases, and 8 bases separated the two germline ends. This CDR3 is CASSLNTGTIYF. DNA of the CDR3: TGTGCCAGCAGTTTAAATACTGGCACCATATATTTT.

This chain connects TRBV7-9 to TRBJ2-6; the D gene is possibly TRBD1 (5 bases). CDR3 size: 14 residues. Between the trimmed V and J ends, which lost 5 bases and 3 bases, there was a span of 8 bases. CDR1 SEHNR and CDR2 FQNEAQ come from the germline V gene (reference sequence). The CDR3 coding sequence is TGTGCCAGCAGCCCCAGGGTTGGGGCCAACGTCCTGACTTTC. Translating gives CASSPRVGANVLTF. The full variable domain, in which reference TRBV7-9 and TRBJ2-6 provide the parts outside the CDR3, is DTGVSQNPRHKITKRGQNVTFRCDPISEHNRLYWYRQTLGQGPEFLTYFQNEAQLEKSRLLSDRFSAERPKGSFSTLEIQRTEQGDSAMYLCASSPRVGANVLTFGAGSRLTVL.

With regard to this clone: Compared with germline, one end of the junction differs, possibly owing to a read error. V gene TRBV7-9 combines with J gene TRBJ1-5, with a tentative D call TRBD1 (5 bases). The germline V gene encodes CDR1 SEHNR and CDR2 FQNEAQ (reference sequence). The CDR3 extends over 12 amino acids. As DNA, the CDR3 is TGTTCCAGCAGCCCAATAGACAGACCCCAGCATTTT. Protein: CSSSPIDRPQHF.

The V gene is TRBV21-1, the J gene TRBJ2-7; TRBD2 is the table's D call and was not checked against the DNA. TRBV21-1 is a pseudogene segment. The CDR3 contains 13 residues. Here the CDR3 DNA reads TGTGCCAGCAGCACAAGAGATTTCTACGAGCAGTACTTC. Its translation is CASSTRDFYEQYF.

The J gene is TRBJ1-2, the V gene TRBV28; D gene unclear. Germline loops: CDR1 MDHEN, CDR2 SYDVKM. The V and J ends lost 4 bases and 5 bases respectively, with 5 bases between them. CDR3 length: 11 residues. CDR3 nucleotide sequence: TGTGCCAGCAGTTCTAGGTATGGCTACACCTTC. Its translation is CASSSRYGYTF.

The chain joins TRBV9 to TRBJ1-5, with 8 bases matching TRBD1. With 4 bases clipped from V and 3 bases from J, the junction kept 6 bases outside the gene matches. CDR3 length: 15 amino acids. Germline CDR1 SGDLS, CDR2 YYNGEE. The CDR3 protein is CASSWGQENNQPQHF. The CDR3 DNA reads as TGTGCCAGCAGCTGGGGACAGGAGAACAATCAGCCCCAGCATTTT. The variable domain in full, completed from reference TRBV9 and TRBJ1-5, reads DSGVTQTPKHLITATGQRVTLRCSPRSGDLSVYWYQQSLDQGLQFLIQYYNGEERAKGNILERFSAQQFPDLHSELNLSSLELGDSALYFCASSWGQENNQPQHFGDGTRLSIL.

This chain uses TRBV18 with TRBJ1-5; unclear D gene. CDR1 KGHSH and CDR2 LQKENI come from the germline V gene. The CDR3 is 13 residues long. V was pared by 4 bases and J by 6 bases, with 10 bases between. The CDR3 region has the DNA TGTGCCAGCTCACTAGAGGAGGGTCAGCCCCAGCATTTT. Protein product: CASSLEEGQPQHF.

The V and J genes are TRBV27 and TRBJ1-5, with D unclear. The CDR3 consists of 15 residues. The ends were cut back, 2 bases at V and 1 base at J, with 9 bases in the middle. The V gene's germline CDR1 is MNHEY and CDR2 SMNVEV (reference sequence). This chain's CDR3 is CASSLRPGSNQPQHF. The CDR3 DNA reads TGTGCCAGCAGTTTAAGGCCCGGGAGCAATCAGCCCCAGCATTTT.

This chain connects TRBV5-1 to TRBJ1-4, with TRBD1 matching over 7 bases. Germline CDR1 and CDR2: SGHRS and YFSETQ. V was pared by 4 bases and J by 5 bases, with 8 bases of the junction left unmatched. This CDR3 comprises 15 residues. The CDR3 coding sequence is TGCGCCAGCAGCCCTCCAGGGGGAAACAATGAAAAACTGTTTTTT. Protein sequence: CASSPPGGNNEKLFF.

The chain carries TRBV5-8 and TRBJ1-5, with D perhaps matching TRBD1 (5 bases). V was pared by 3 bases and J by 1 base, with 14 bases between. The CDR3 contains 16 residues. Germline loops: CDR1 SGHTS, CDR2 YDEGEE. The CDR3 sequence is CASSYDSPGSNQPQHF. In nucleotides, the CDR3 is TGTGCCAGCAGCTACGACAGCCCAGGGAGCAATCAGCCCCAGCATTTT.

The chain links TRBV6-5 to TRBJ2-3; D gene uncertain. Germline-derived CDR1 and CDR2 are MNHEY and SVGAGI. The CDR3 is made up of 15 amino acids. Between the trimmed V and J ends, which lost 7 bases and 0 bases, there was a span of 14 bases. This chain's CDR3 is CASIRPAGSTDTQYF. The CDR3 DNA follows: TGTGCCAGCATCCGACCCGCCGGGAGCACAGATACGCAGTATTTT.

This chain connects TRBV5-8 to TRBJ1-4, with D unclear. Per the germline V gene, CDR1 is SGHTS and CDR2 is YDEGEE. The CDR3 is made up of 13 amino acids. Trimming stripped 1 base from V and 5 bases from J, with 6 bases between. CDR3 sequence reads: CASSLLGNEKLFF. The CDR3 nucleotides read TGTGCCAGCAGCTTGCTAGGAAATGAAAAACTGTTTTTT.

This clone is a singleton in its sample. The rearrangement links TRBV5-1 to TRBJ2-1, with 7 nucleotides matching TRBD2. V trimming: 0 bases; J trimming: 4 bases; junction bases outside the gene matches: 4. The germline CDR1 and CDR2 sequences are SGHRS and YFSETQ. CDR3 length equals 15 residues. The CDR3 spells CASSLGLAEYNEQFF. The DNA for the CDR3 is TGCGCCAGCAGCTTGGGGCTAGCGGAGTACAATGAGCAGTTCTTC.

CDR3 sequence: CASSPSGWGTSYEQYF. In DNA form, the CDR3 reads TGTGCCAGCAGCCCTTCAGGATGGGGGACTTCCTACGAGCAGTACTTC. V gene TRBV7-2 combines with J gene TRBJ2-7; perhaps TRBD2 as D (6 bases). Trimming pared 5 bases from V and 1 base from J, leaving 18 bases between. Germline V lookup: CDR1 SGHTA, CDR2 FQGNSA. The CDR3 totals 16 residues.

The V and J genes are TRBV9 and TRBJ2-5; D not resolved. There are 13 residues in the CDR3. In germline, CDR1 is SGDLS, CDR2 YYNGEE. V dropped 5 bases and J dropped 1 base, with 9 bases sitting between them. The CDR3, as DNA: TGTGCCAGCAGTGCCGGTCCCCAAGAGACCCAGTACTTC. Translation gives CASSAGPQETQYF.

This chain joins TRBV27 and TRBJ1-1; D is unresolved. Germline V gene sequence: CDR1 MNHEY, CDR2 SMNVEV (reference sequence). Trimming removed 2 bases at V and 1 base at J, with 11 bases between. This CDR3 has 15 amino acids. CDR3 in amino acids: CASSLMATTNTEAFF. DNA of the CDR3: TGTGCCAGCAGTTTAATGGCAACAACGAACACTGAAGCTTTCTTT.

V and J are TRBV28 and TRBJ1-3, with D maybe TRBD1 (6 bases). The CDR3 contains 15 residues. Trimming shortened V by 4 bases and J by 0 bases, and 10 bases separated the two germline ends. Per the germline V gene, CDR1 is MDHEN and CDR2 is SYDVKM. DNA for the CDR3: TGTGCCAGCAGTTCCGGACAGCCCTCTGGAAACACCATATATTTT. Translating gives CASSSGQPSGNTIYF.

The genes are TRBV27 and TRBJ2-5; TRBD1 agrees at 9 bases. V shed 4 bases and J 11 bases; nucleotides not matched to a gene: 11. Per the germline V gene, CDR1 is MNHEY and CDR2 is SMNVEV (reference sequence). This CDR3 spans 14 amino acids. The CDR3: CASSSRTGVREQYF. In DNA form, the CDR3 reads TGTGCCAGCAGTTCGAGGACAGGGGTTCGGGAGCAGTACTTC.

This sequence joins TRBV7-8 and TRBJ2-3, with 11 bases that match TRBD2. CDR1 is SGHVS, CDR2 FQNEAQ, per germline. Trimming took 1 base from V and 9 from J; bases not matched to a gene: 15. The CDR3 extends over 18 amino acids. CDR3 in DNA: TGTGCCAGCAGCTTAGTCGGACTAGCGGGCCGGGGGGGGGAGACGCAGTATTTT. Its protein product is CASSLVGLAGRGGETQYF.